Following are 5 T cell receptor beta chains from one sample sequenced in a study of a mutant IDH1 vaccine in newly diagnosed glioma. Produced via immunoSEQ multiplex PCR; TCRdb's table is partial and in-frame only. The table includes more than 30,000 clones, around nine tenths detected once. No antigen has been identified for these receptors. Stated time point: week 47, end of study. The study gave 300 ug of mutant IDH1 20-mer peptide per vaccine dose, with topical imiquimod. The sequencing here drew on PBMCs, taken from a glioma patient whose treatment included an IDH1 peptide vaccine. These receptors were taken from a woman aged 35 to 49 with glioma.

As to this clone: Compared with germline, one end of the junction differs, possibly owing to a read error. V gene TRBV19 combines with J gene TRBJ2-1, with TRBD2 matching over 11 bases. CDR3 length equals 17 residues. The germline gives CDR1 LNHDA, CDR2 SQIVND (reference sequence). The CDR3 sequence is CASRIGLAGGTYNEQFF. The CDR3 DNA reads TGTGCCAGTAGAATAGGGCTAGCGGGGGGTACCTACAATGAGCAGTTCTTC.

The V and J genes are TRBV30 and TRBJ1-1; no clear D gene. The germline V gene encodes CDR1 GTSNPN and CDR2 SVGIG (reference sequence). Trimming pared 7 bases from V and 5 bases from J, leaving 14 bases between. The CDR3 is 12 residues long. The CDR3 loop is CASRRAETEAFF. CDR3 in DNA: TGTGCCTCGAGGAGGGCCGAGACTGAAGCTTTCTTT.

The CDR3 coding sequence is TGTGCCAGCAGCCAGGGGACAGGGTATTACAATGAGCAGTTCTTC. Translated: CASSQGTGYYNEQFF. The chain is built from TRBV5-6 and TRBJ2-1; 9 bases agree with TRBD1. In germline, CDR1 is SGHDT, CDR2 YYEEEE. This CDR3 is built from 15 residues. Trimming removed 4 bases from V and 4 bases from J; junction bases left unmatched: 6. Complete variable domain (other parts from reference TRBV5-6 and TRBJ2-1): DAGVTQSPTHLIKTRGQQVTLRCSPKSGHDTVSWYQQALGQGPQFIFQYYEEEERQRGNFPDRFSGHQFPNYSSELNVNALLLGDSALYLCASSQGTGYYNEQFFGPGTRLTVL.

CDR3 region: CASSHTSGSWNEQFF. CDR3 DNA: TGCGCCAGCAGCCACACTAGCGGGAGTTGGAATGAGCAGTTCTTC. V usage is TRBV4-1 and J usage is TRBJ2-1, with 11 bases fitting TRBD2. Germline CDR1 is MGHRA and CDR2 is YSYEKL. V gave up 3 bases and J gave up 7 bases; unmatched junction bases: 5. This CDR3 has 15 residues.

V and J are TRBV18 and TRBJ1-5; D uncertain. Germline values: CDR1 KGHSH, CDR2 LQKENI. CDR3 size: 13 residues. The ends were cut back, 3 bases at V and 4 bases at J, with 7 bases in the middle. The CDR3 protein is CASSPNLNQPQHF. In DNA form, the CDR3 reads TGTGCCAGCTCACCCAATTTGAATCAGCCCCAGCATTTT.